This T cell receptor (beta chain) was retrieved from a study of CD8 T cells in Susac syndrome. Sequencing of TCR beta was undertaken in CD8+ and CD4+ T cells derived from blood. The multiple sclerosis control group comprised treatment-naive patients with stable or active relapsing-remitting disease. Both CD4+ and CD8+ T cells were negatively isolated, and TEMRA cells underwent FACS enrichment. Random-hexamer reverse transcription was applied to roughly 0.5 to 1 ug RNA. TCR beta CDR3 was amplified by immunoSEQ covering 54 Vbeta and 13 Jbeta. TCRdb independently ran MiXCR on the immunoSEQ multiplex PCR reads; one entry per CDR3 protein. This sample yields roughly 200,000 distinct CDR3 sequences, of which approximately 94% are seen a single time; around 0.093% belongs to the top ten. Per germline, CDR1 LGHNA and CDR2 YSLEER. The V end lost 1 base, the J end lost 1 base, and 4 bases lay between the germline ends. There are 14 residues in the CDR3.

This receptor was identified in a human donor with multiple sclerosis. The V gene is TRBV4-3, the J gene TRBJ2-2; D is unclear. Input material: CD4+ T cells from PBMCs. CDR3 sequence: CASSQVRNTGELFF. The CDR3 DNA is TGCGCCAGCAGCCAAGTTCGGAACACCGGGGAGCTGTTTTTT.